This T cell receptor (beta chain) came from a study of blood T cell dynamics during melanoma immunotherapy. Worth noting for this clone: Its specificity is unknown.

Notes on the study in general: PBMC repertoires of eventual disease-control patients split at W3 into clonality or diversity gains.

Profiled with immunoSEQ multiplex PCR; TCRdb holds only in-frame clones, not every one. The sample has around 14,000 clones; 85% are singletons. Unmatched junction bases numbered 3, after V lost 1 base and J lost 4 bases. The CDR3 extends over 15 amino acids. Germline CDR1 is LNHDA and CDR2 is SQIVND (reference sequence). Regarding time point: pre-treatment baseline. Samples come from before therapy and from week 3 after the first blockade cycle. This chain uses TRBV19 with TRBJ1-5; 8 bases are a match to TRBD1. This receptor was obtained from a human donor with melanoma. Sequencing was performed on blood, taken from a patient treated with checkpoint blockade. The CDR3 sequence is CASSIATGGNQPQHF. CDR3 DNA sequence: TGTGCCAGTAGTATAGCCACAGGGGGAAATCAGCCCCAGCATTTT. Combining the CDR3 with reference TRBV19 and TRBJ1-5 gives the whole variable domain DGGITQSPKYLFRKEGQNVTLSCEQNLNHDAMYWYRQDPGQGLRLIYYSQIVNDFQKGDIAEGYSVSREKKESFPLTVTSAQKNPTAFYLCASSIATGGNQPQHFGDGTRLSIL.